Presented here are 9 T cell receptor beta chains from one specimen sequenced in a study of blood T cell repertoires in COVID-19. Only in-frame clones appear in the TCRdb table, and some are missing; sequencing was by immunoSEQ multiplex PCR. Of some 510,000 clones in the sample, roughly 90% were seen once. Sequencing input: PBMCs or T cells enriched from blood (not recorded which). These receptors originate from a woman aged 40 to 50 who had recovered from COVID-19.

This sequence joins TRBV6-2 or TRBV6-3 and TRBJ2-5; TRBD1 might be the D (5 bases). CDR3 length: 15 residues. Trimming cost V 2 bases and J 5 bases, with 15 bases left between them. The germline V gene encodes CDR1 MNHEY and CDR2 SVGEGT. In DNA form, the CDR3 reads TGTGCCAGCAGTTACACATTCTCGGACACGGAGACCCAGTACTTC. As protein: CASSYTFSDTETQYF.

V usage is TRBV12-3 or TRBV12-4 and J usage is TRBJ2-1; D perhaps matches TRBD2 (5 bases). V was cut by 6 bases and J by 0 bases, with 6 bases left in between. CDR3 length: 13 residues. The CDR3 loop reads CASRTSSYNEQFF. The CDR3 DNA reads as TGTGCCAGCAGAACTAGCTCCTACAATGAGCAGTTCTTC.

This chain connects TRBV15 to TRBJ1-4, with a weak D call TRBD1 (5 bases). The CDR3 totals 17 residues. The ends were cut back, 0 bases at V and 3 bases at J, with 14 bases in the middle. The germline gives CDR1 LNHNV, CDR2 YYDKDF (reference sequence). In DNA, the CDR3 is TGTGCCACCAGCAGAGATGGGGGAGGCCGGGCTAATGAAAAACTGTTTTTT. Translated: CATSRDGGGRANEKLFF. The complete variable domain, with remaining parts taken from reference TRBV15 and TRBJ1-4, reads DAMVIQNPRYQVTQFGKPVTLSCSQTLNHNVMYWYQQKSSQAPKLLFHYYDKDFNNEADTPDNFQSRRPNTSFCFLDIRSPGLGDTAMYLCATSRDGGGRANEKLFFGSGTQLSVL.

The chain has TRBV5-5 and TRBJ2-5; a weak D match, TRBD1 (5 bases). The germline CDR1 and CDR2 sequences are SGHKS and YYEKEE (reference sequence). V lost 0 bases and J lost 2, with 14 bases in between. This CDR3 spans 16 amino acids. The CDR3 coding sequence is TGTGCCAGCAGCTTGGCTATGACAGCATCTCAAGAGACCCAGTACTTC. It codes for CASSLAMTASQETQYF.

V is TRBV24-1 and J is TRBJ1-2; 9 nucleotides match TRBD1. V shed 3 bases, J shed 5 bases, and the junction held 0 bases outside the gene matches. Germline V gene sequence: CDR1 KGHDR, CDR2 SFDVKD. This CDR3 is 13 amino acids long. The DNA of the CDR3 is TGTGCCACCAGTGATGGACAGGGGTATGGCTACACCTTC. Translation: CATSDGQGYGYTF.

DNA of the CDR3: TGTGCCAGCAGCCAGACTGAGGAAGCTTTCTTT. Its translation: CASSQTEEAFF. The chain links TRBV13 to TRBJ1-1; D uncertain. Trimming left V 5 bases short and J 8 bases short, with 9 bases between. The CDR3 runs to 11 residues. Germline values: CDR1 PRHDT, CDR2 FYEKMQ (reference sequence).

This chain links TRBV19 with TRBJ2-5; 8 bases align to TRBD2. J was trimmed by 5 bases and V by 5 bases; bases with no gene match: 7. CDR1 and CDR2 (germline): LNHDA, SQIVND (reference sequence). The CDR3 is 14 amino acids. In DNA, the CDR3 is TGTGCCAGTAGTTCCGGGAGGGCCAGTGAGACCCAGTACTTC. This codes for CASSSGRASETQYF.

The chain has TRBV19 and TRBJ1-5, with 8 bases lining up with TRBD1. Germline CDR1 and CDR2: LNHDA and SQIVND (reference sequence). Unmatched junction bases numbered 14, after V lost 6 bases and J lost 7 bases. The CDR3 length is 16 residues. The CDR3 bases are TGTGCCAGTAGCCCTTTGCAGGGGGCGTCCACGCAGCCCCAGCATTTT. Its translation: CASSPLQGASTQPQHF.

This chain links TRBV27 with TRBJ1-1, with D maybe TRBD1 (5 bases). Germline loops: CDR1 MNHEY, CDR2 SMNVEV (reference sequence). The V and J ends lost 6 bases and 0 bases respectively, with 11 bases between them. CDR3 size: 14 residues. CDR3 amino acids: CASSRVGMNTEAFF. Here the CDR3 DNA reads TGTGCCAGCAGCAGGGTGGGGATGAACACTGAAGCTTTCTTT.